The source of this TCR beta chain is a study of blood T cells in healthy people across ages. Study-wide findings and caveats: Possibly confounding the expanded clonotype changes was the fact that donor CMV status was unknown. Naive T cell percentage and TCR beta diversity correlated strongly.

The CDR3 extends over 15 amino acids. Germline V lookup: CDR1 MNHEY, CDR2 SMNVEV (reference sequence). The study isolated at least 6.5 million PBMCs from each sample. A second PCR, run for roughly 7 to 12 cycles, used a sample-barcoded 5' primer plus a J-beta primer mix. Every cDNA molecule bore a tag from a template-switch adaptor containing 12 random nucleotides. TCRdb re-called the 5' RACE reads with MiXCR, one entry per CDR3 protein. The table has 1.2 million to 1.5 million distinct CDR3 sequences, 42% seen once. With respect to this clonotype: The antigen remains undetermined.

This clonotype was sampled from a woman in her late teens or twenties in good health. Sequencing used blood. The V gene is TRBV27, the J gene TRBJ2-1; a weak D match, TRBD2 (5 bases). The DNA matches TRBJ2-7 better at its end, which makes the J call doubtful. This chain's CDR3 is CASSLLGDNGNEQYF. CDR3 nucleotide sequence: TGTGCCAGCAGTTTGTTGGGAGATAATGGCAATGAGCAGTACTTC.